This record looks at one T cell receptor (beta chain) sequence and its context. The sample is drawn from a study of early T cells in non-severe SARS-CoV-2 infection. Each cDNA molecule carried a unique molecular identifier. TCRdb fed the 5' RACE reads into MiXCR, producing one record per CDR3 protein. Of tens of thousands of distinct CDR3 sequences listed, 3.5% to 5% are singletons. This CDR3 region has 17 residues. Trimming at V came to 4 bases and at J to 3 bases, leaving 11 bases not matched to a gene. The germline gives CDR1 SGHVS, CDR2 FNYEAQ. The receptor was isolated from an adult who was a healthcare worker with PCR-confirmed SARS-CoV-2 infection or an uninfected control (not recorded which). The V call is TRBV7-6, the J call TRBJ2-3; TRBD2 matches 9 bases. The sample was whole blood. The CDR3 is CASSSHLPGLATDTQYF. CDR3 coding DNA: TGTGCCAGCAGCTCCCATCTCCCGGGACTAGCAACAGATACGCAGTATTTT.